The clone carrying this T cell receptor (beta chain) was recorded only once. Its antigen is as yet unknown. Recent vaccinations or acute infections were absent in the healthy HIV-negative adult donors. Those who donated, Caucasian adults without exception, all lived in Nashville, Tennessee. This entry belongs to a study of shared clonotypes between healthy human individuals. Study-wide findings and caveats: Only blood was sampled, and tissue TCR repertoires likely differ from blood ones.

This table comes from immunoSEQ multiplex PCR, and its TCRdb copy is limited to in-frame clones, with some not included. The sample shows 1 million to 1.2 million clones, about 72% of them seen only once. This clonotype originated in a man aged 18 to 29 in good health. Some clones in this sample may be carry-over from other donors' samples. Sequences were obtained from memory CD4+ T cells from PBMCs. The subset here: CD45RA-negative fraction.

This CDR3 reads CASSRRQGGEKLFF. CDR3 nucleotide sequence: TGTGCCAGCAGCCGCCGACAGGGAGGGGAAAAACTGTTTTTT. This chain joins TRBV7-2 and TRBJ1-4; 7 bases are a match to TRBD1. Trimming removed 5 bases from V and 8 bases from J; junction bases left unmatched: 8. This CDR3 contains 14 residues. Germline CDR1 SGHTA, CDR2 FQGNSA.